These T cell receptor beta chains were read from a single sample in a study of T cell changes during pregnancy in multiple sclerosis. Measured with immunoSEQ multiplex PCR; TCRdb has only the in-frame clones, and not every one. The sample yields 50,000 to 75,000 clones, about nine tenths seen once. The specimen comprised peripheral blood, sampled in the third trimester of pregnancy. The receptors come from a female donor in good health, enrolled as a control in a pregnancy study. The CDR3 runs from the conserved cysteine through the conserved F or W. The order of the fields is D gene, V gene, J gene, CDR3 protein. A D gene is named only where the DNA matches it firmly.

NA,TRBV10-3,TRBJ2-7,CAISDVTGSEQYF
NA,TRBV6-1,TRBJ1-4,CASSEMAGANEKLFF
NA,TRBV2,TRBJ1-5,CASSEGGRRENQPQHF
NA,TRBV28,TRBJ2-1,CASRSGTSFYNEQFF
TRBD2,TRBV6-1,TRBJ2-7,CASKAGSYYEQYF
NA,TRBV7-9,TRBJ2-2,CATGTSNTGELFF
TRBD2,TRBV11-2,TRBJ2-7,CASRAGTSGAATYEQYF
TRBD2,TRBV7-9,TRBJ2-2,CASSTRTSGRVATGELFF
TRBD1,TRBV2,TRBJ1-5,CASSEFGTGDNQPQHF
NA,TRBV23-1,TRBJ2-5,CASSHPRVRDKEEETQYF
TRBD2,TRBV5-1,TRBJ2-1,CASGKPGTSGSPYNEQFF
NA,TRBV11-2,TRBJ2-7,CASSLSRAGIEQYF
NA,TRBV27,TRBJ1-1,CASRMGHMNTEAFF
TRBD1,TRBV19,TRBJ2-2,CASSIGDRGNTGELFF
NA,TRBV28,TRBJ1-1,CASSPGRGNTEAFF
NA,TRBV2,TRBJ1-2,CASRGGWANYGYTF
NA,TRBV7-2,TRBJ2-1,CASSPRLADNEQFF
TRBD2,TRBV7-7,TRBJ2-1,CASMSGTSSDEQFF
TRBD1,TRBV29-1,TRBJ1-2,CSVEVTGTENGYTF
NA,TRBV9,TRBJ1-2,CASSVGGAGGPPYYGYTF
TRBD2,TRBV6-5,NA,CASSYSNGGFNEQYF
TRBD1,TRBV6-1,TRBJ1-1,CASTGTAVVNTEAFF
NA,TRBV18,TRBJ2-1,CASSPPGGRGNEQFF
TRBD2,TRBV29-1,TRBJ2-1,CSAGTSGGREQFF
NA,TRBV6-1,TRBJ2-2,CASRLDSAKPGELFF
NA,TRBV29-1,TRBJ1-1,CSVPRENMNTEAFF
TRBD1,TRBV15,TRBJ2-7,CATSRDRTGSYEQYF
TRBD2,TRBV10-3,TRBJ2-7,CATGGGLAGGNEQYF
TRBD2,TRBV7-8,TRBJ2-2,CASSSRGLAGATNTGELFF
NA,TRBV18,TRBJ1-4,CASSPPAGEKLFF
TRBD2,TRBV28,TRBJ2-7,CASSSPGLAKYEQYF
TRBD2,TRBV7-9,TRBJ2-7,CASSLPPAGGPYEQYF
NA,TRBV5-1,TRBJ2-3,CASSLVGGGRNTDTQYF
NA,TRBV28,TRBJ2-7,CASSGADSYEQYF
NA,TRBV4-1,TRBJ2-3,CASSQVLGPSTDTQYF
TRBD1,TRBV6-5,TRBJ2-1,CASRNRGNPGEQFF
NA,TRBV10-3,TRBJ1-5,CAISSGVGSNQPQHF
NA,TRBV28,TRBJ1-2,CASSRTVIIDYGYTF
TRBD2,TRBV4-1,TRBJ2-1,CASSQGGLRAGGWSYNEQFF
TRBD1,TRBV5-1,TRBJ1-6,CASSLGQGASPLHF
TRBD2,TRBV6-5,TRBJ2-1,CASSAGGGKFF
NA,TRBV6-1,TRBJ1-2,CASSEGQTLYGYTF
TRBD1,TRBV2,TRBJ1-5,CASSWSGGANQPQHF
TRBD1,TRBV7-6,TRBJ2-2,CASSLVMPGQGANLANTGELFF
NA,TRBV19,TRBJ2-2,CASSWGRGNTGELFF
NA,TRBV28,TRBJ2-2,CASSPDYPTVTGELFF
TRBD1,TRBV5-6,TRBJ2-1,CASRLTGGVGLSSYNEQFF
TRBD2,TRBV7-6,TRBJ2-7,CASSPGLAGTTYEQYF
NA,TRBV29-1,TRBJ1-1,CSVQGLMNTEAFF
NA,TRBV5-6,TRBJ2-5,CASSPPGLQETQYF
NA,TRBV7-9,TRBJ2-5,CASSVRTDSYQETQYF